Listed here are 14 T cell receptor beta chains from one sample, sequenced in a study of radiotherapy plus CTLA-4 blockade in lung cancer. The data were produced by immunoSEQ multiplex PCR, yet TCRdb's version contains in-frame clones alone and is incomplete. The sample shows 85,000 to 95,000 clones, roughly 85% of them seen only once. Material: peripheral blood, obtained from a patient treated with radiotherapy plus ipilimumab. The receptors derive from a human donor with non-small cell lung cancer that progressed on radiotherapy plus ipilimumab.

On this clone: Other DNA sequences in this specimen translate into the identical CDR3. J is TRBJ1-2 and V is TRBV6-5; tentatively, D is TRBD1 (5 bases). Germline V gene lookup returns CDR1 MNHEY and CDR2 SVGAGI. Trimming removed 6 bases at V and 0 bases at J, with 11 bases between. The CDR3 totals 14 residues. The CDR3 coding sequence is TGTGCCAGCAGCAGGGCAGTAACTAACTATGGCTACACCTTC. It codes for CASSRAVTNYGYTF.

The sample holds one count of this clone. CDR3 amino acids: CASSPDGGNTGELFF. CDR3 DNA sequence: TGTGCCAGCAGCCCCGACGGAGGGAACACCGGGGAGCTGTTTTTT. The chain recombines TRBV7-8 with TRBJ2-2; perhaps TRBD2 as D (5 bases). Trimming pared 5 bases from V and 1 base from J, leaving 11 bases between. In germline, CDR1 is SGHVS, CDR2 FQNEAQ. The CDR3 is 15 residues long.

The rearrangement joins TRBV7-2 to TRBJ1-2; D might be TRBD1 (6 bases). This CDR3 has 15 amino acids. Trimming stripped 1 base from V and 4 bases from J, with 13 bases between. Germline CDR1 SGHTA, CDR2 FQGNSA. The CDR3 here is CASSLDQGLIYGYTF. Written as DNA, the CDR3 is TGTGCCAGCAGCTTAGACCAGGGGCTCATCTATGGCTACACCTTC. The variable domain in full, completed from reference TRBV7-2 and TRBJ1-2, reads GAGVSQSPSNKVTEKGKDVELRCDPISGHTALYWYRQSLGQGLEFLIYFQGNSAPDKSGLPSDRFSAERTGGSVSTLTIQRTQQEDSAVYLCASSLDQGLIYGYTFGSGTRLTVV.

This chain links TRBV5-1 with TRBJ2-1; weak D call: TRBD2 (6 bases). Germline V gene sequence: CDR1 SGHRS, CDR2 YFSETQ. Trimming removed 1 base at V and 4 bases at J, with 15 bases between. The CDR3 is 16 residues long. CDR3 sequence: CASSLLAPGEYNEQFF. DNA of the CDR3: TGCGCCAGCAGCTTGTTAGCTCCGGGGGAGTACAATGAGCAGTTCTTC.

The chain has TRBV29-1 and TRBJ2-3, with D unclear. Germline V gene lookup returns CDR1 SQVTM and CDR2 ANQGSEA. V was pared by 5 bases and J by 2 bases, with 5 bases between. The CDR3 spans 11 residues. CDR3 loop: CSVPYTDTQYF. The CDR3 coding sequence is TGCAGCGTTCCGTACACAGATACGCAGTATTTT.

This rearrangement joins TRBV12-5 to TRBJ1-4; D ambiguous. The CDR3 loop spans 16 amino acids. Trimming took 4 bases from V and 5 from J, leaving 17 bases between them. The germline V gene has CDR1 LGHNT and CDR2 FRNRAP. As DNA, the CDR3 is TGTGCTAGTGGTTCCTATGACCGACTGACGAATGAAAAACTGTTTTTT. It is translated as CASGSYDRLTNEKLFF. The whole variable domain, filled in from reference TRBV12-5 and TRBJ1-4, reads DARVTQTPRHKVTEMGQEVTMRCQPILGHNTVFWYRQTMMQGLELLAYFRNRAPLDDSGMPKDRFSAEMPDATLATLKIQPSEPRDSAVYFCASGSYDRLTNEKLFFGSGTQLSVL.

V gene TRBV9 combines with J gene TRBJ1-1; D not resolved. The germline V gene has CDR1 SGDLS and CDR2 YYNGEE. Trimming removed 0 bases from V and 3 bases from J, with 6 bases in between. This CDR3 is built from 13 residues. The CDR3 bases are TGTGCCAGCAGCGTAGAGGGCTACACTGAAGCTTTCTTT. Translating gives CASSVEGYTEAFF.

The V call is TRBV6-1, the J call TRBJ2-7; 8 positions match TRBD1. V trimming: 1 base; J trimming: 3 bases; junction bases outside the gene matches: 11. This CDR3 region has 17 residues. Germline assignment: CDR1 MNHNS and CDR2 SASEGT. CDR3 DNA sequence: TGTGCCAGCAGTGAAGGGGGGCGACAGGGGAAGTTCTACGAGCAGTACTTC. This sequence encodes CASSEGGRQGKFYEQYF.

The V call is TRBV5-1, the J call TRBJ1-1, with D possibly matching TRBD1 (6 bases). CDR3 length: 15 amino acids. Between the trimmed V and J ends, which lost 4 bases and 0 bases, there was a span of 13 bases. CDR1 and CDR2 (germline): SGHRS, YFSETQ. CDR3 DNA sequence: TGCGCCAGCAGCGGAGACAGGTTTATGAACACTGAAGCTTTCTTT. Amino acid sequence: CASSGDRFMNTEAFF.

This sequence joins TRBV7-9 and TRBJ1-2; maybe TRBD1 (5 bases). The ends were cut back, 5 bases at V and 4 bases at J, with 17 bases in the middle. This CDR3 spans 15 amino acids. Germline loops: CDR1 SEHNR, CDR2 FQNEAQ (reference sequence). The CDR3 here is CASSSDSLWAYGYTF. In nucleotides, the CDR3 is TGTGCCAGCAGCAGTGACAGTTTATGGGCCTATGGCTACACCTTC. Supplemented by reference TRBV7-9 and TRBJ1-2, the full variable domain reads DTGVSQNPRHKITKRGQNVTFRCDPISEHNRLYWYRQTLGQGPEFLTYFQNEAQLEKSRLLSDRFSAERPKGSFSTLEIQRTEQGDSAMYLCASSSDSLWAYGYTFGSGTRLTVV.

This clone was counted between two and nine times. The rearrangement uses TRBV27 and TRBJ1-1; a weak D match, TRBD1 (5 bases). The V gene's germline CDR1 is MNHEY and CDR2 SMNVEV (reference sequence). The length of the CDR3 is 14 residues. Trimming shortened V by 10 bases and J by 1 base, and 16 bases separated the two germline ends. In nucleotides, the CDR3 is TGTGCCACAAAATTCCGGGGGGGGAACACTGAAGCTTTCTTT. It codes for CATKFRGGNTEAFF.

The chain couples TRBV6-5 to TRBJ1-3, with 7 bases lining up with TRBD1. CDR3 size: 14 residues. The V gene's germline CDR1 is MNHEY and CDR2 SVGAGI. V lost 6 bases and J lost 4; bases outside the gene matches: 6. CDR3 coding DNA: TGTGCCAGCAGCGCCGACAGGGTCGGAAACACCATATATTTT. It encodes CASSADRVGNTIYF.

V usage is TRBV10-2 and J usage is TRBJ2-3; 7 bases match TRBD1. From germline, CDR1 is WSHSY and CDR2 SAAADI. This CDR3 spans 16 amino acids. With 5 bases clipped from V and 3 bases from J, the junction kept 11 bases outside the gene matches. CDR3 in amino acids: CASSPPKGGGTDTQYF. DNA of the CDR3: TGCGCCAGCAGTCCACCAAAAGGGGGCGGTACAGATACGCAGTATTTT.

V and J are TRBV6-5 and TRBJ1-1, with 9 nucleotides matching TRBD1. The trim removed 4 bases at V and 4 bases at J, leaving 4 bases unmatched. The germline V gene has CDR1 MNHEY and CDR2 SVGAGI. CDR3 length equals 14 residues. In nucleotides, the CDR3 is TGTGCCAGCAGTTTTACGGACAGGGGCACTGAAGCTTTCTTT. Translating gives CASSFTDRGTEAFF.